The 22 T cell receptor beta chains presented below share a single source sample, sequenced in a study of blood T cell repertoires in COVID-19. The assay was immunoSEQ multiplex PCR, and TCRdb's table has in-frame clones only and misses some. The sample shows about 100,000 clones, almost 80% of them seen only once. Material: peripheral blood. These receptors were taken from a man aged 55-75 years with active or convalescent COVID-19.

CDR3 amino acids: CASSPPTSGMGDTGELFF. CDR3 DNA: TGTGCCAGCAGTCCCCCGACTAGCGGGATGGGGGACACCGGGGAGCTGTTTTTT. The chain joins TRBV27 to TRBJ2-2; 11 positions agree with TRBD2. This CDR3 region has 18 residues. With V trimmed by 5 bases and J by 3 bases, 11 bases remained unmatched. CDR1 MNHEY and CDR2 SMNVEV come from the germline V gene (reference sequence).

This clone was detected only a few times. The chain couples TRBV28 to TRBJ2-4; 12 nucleotides match TRBD1. The CDR3 extends over 14 amino acids. Germline lookup yields CDR1 MDHEN and CDR2 SYDVKM. V was clipped by 6 bases and J by 8 bases; unmatched bases: 5. As DNA, the CDR3 is TGTGCCAGCAGCTCGGGACAGGGGGCTTACATTCAGTACTTC. Encoded protein: CASSSGQGAYIQYF.

V is TRBV6-5 and J is TRBJ1-2; no clear D gene. V lost 7 bases to trimming and J lost 0 bases, with 12 bases between them. The germline gives CDR1 MNHEY, CDR2 SVGAGI. The CDR3 length is 14 residues. The CDR3, as DNA: TGTGCCAGCAACCCGCGGGTGACTAACTATGGCTACACCTTC. Protein: CASNPRVTNYGYTF.

The chain carries TRBV14 and TRBJ2-1; 14 nucleotides agree with TRBD2. J gave up 8 bases and V 4 bases, and 4 bases lay outside the gene matches. Per germline, CDR1 SGHDN and CDR2 FVKESK. The CDR3 consists of 15 residues. CDR3 DNA: TGTGCCAGCAGCCGGGGACTAGCGGGAGTTGATGAGCAGTTCTTC. This encodes CASSRGLAGVDEQFF.

V and J are TRBV2 and TRBJ2-3; the match to TRBD2 covers 16 bases. The CDR3 loop spans 18 amino acids. The V and J ends lost 4 bases and 3 bases, in that order; junction bases with no gene match: 7. Germline CDR1 reads SNHLY; CDR2 reads FYNNEI. CDR3 nucleotides: TGTGCCAGCAGTGGGCCGGGACTAGCGGGAGGGCCGACAGATACGCAGTATTTT. Protein sequence: CASSGPGLAGGPTDTQYF. Full variable domain (outside the CDR3, taken from reference TRBV2 and TRBJ2-3): EPEVTQTPSHQVTQMGQEVILRCVPISNHLYFYWYRQILGQKVEFLVSFYNNEISEKSEIFDDQFSVERPDGSNFTLKIRSTKLEDSAMYFCASSGPGLAGGPTDTQYFGPGTRLTVL.

This chain joins TRBV7-2 and TRBJ2-2; 12 bases fit TRBD2. From germline, CDR1 is SGHTA and CDR2 FQGNSA. The CDR3 is 16 amino acids. With V trimmed by 3 bases and J by 3 bases, 2 bases remained unmatched. Written as DNA, the CDR3 is TGTGCCAGCAGCTTGACTAGCGGGAGTTACACCGGGGAGCTGTTTTTT. It codes for CASSLTSGSYTGELFF.

The rearrangement joins TRBV7-8 to TRBJ2-3; tentatively, D is TRBD2 (5 bases). The V gene's germline CDR1 is SGHVS and CDR2 FQNEAQ. Trimming shortened V by 2 bases and J by 2 bases, and 14 bases separated the two germline ends. This CDR3 has 16 residues. The CDR3 coding sequence is TGTGCCAGCAGCTTATACGAGGGAACGGACACAGATACGCAGTATTTT. Its translation is CASSLYEGTDTDTQYF. The full variable domain, rest sourced from reference TRBV7-8 and TRBJ2-3, is GAGVSQSPRYKVAKRGQDVALRCDPISGHVSLFWYQQALGQGPEFLTYFQNEAQLDKSGLPSDRFFAERPEGSVSTLKIQRTQQEDSAVYLCASSLYEGTDTDTQYFGPGTRLTVL.

The chain employs TRBV6-6 and TRBJ1-1; D call uncertain. V gave up 4 bases and J gave up 0 bases, with 6 bases separating them. This CDR3 comprises 13 residues. CDR1 MNHNY and CDR2 SVGAGI come from the germline V gene (reference sequence). CDR3 sequence (DNA): TGTGCCAGCAGTTTCGGGATGAACACTGAAGCTTTCTTT. Its translation: CASSFGMNTEAFF.

The CDR3 reads CASSQRVGSGITHEQFF. The CDR3, as DNA: TGCGCCAGCAGCCAGAGGGTTGGTAGCGGGATTACCCATGAGCAGTTCTTC. The chain uses TRBV4-1 and TRBJ2-1; 8 bases fit TRBD2. Germline-derived CDR1 and CDR2 are MGHRA and YSYEKL. The CDR3 has 17 amino acids. The V segment lost 3 bases and the J segment 8 bases; nucleotides outside the gene matches: 15.

The chain is built from TRBV19 and TRBJ1-1; 9 bases line up with TRBD1. V lost 10 bases to trimming and J lost 1 base; unmatched junction nucleotides: 4. Germline V gene lookup returns CDR1 LNHDA and CDR2 SQIVND (reference sequence). This CDR3 comprises 13 residues. The CDR3 DNA follows: TGTGCCATTTCGGACAGGGGGAACACTGAAGCTTTCTTT. This sequence encodes CAISDRGNTEAFF.

The rearrangement links TRBV25-1 to TRBJ2-3; 7 positions agree with TRBD2. The CDR3 extends over 16 amino acids. The V gene's germline CDR1 is MGHDK and CDR2 SYGVNS. J gave up 1 base and V 3 bases, and 7 bases lay outside the gene matches. CDR3 sequence: CASSEGLGGGTDTQYF. Written as DNA, the CDR3 is TGTGCCAGCAGTGAGGGTCTGGGAGGGGGCACAGATACGCAGTATTTT.

The chain links TRBV7-2 to TRBJ1-5; D remains ambiguous. The germline V and J ends were trimmed by 6 bases and 3 bases, with 9 bases remaining between them. The CDR3 has 13 amino acids. The V gene's germline CDR1 is SGHTA and CDR2 FQGNSA. CDR3 nucleotides: TGTGCCAGCAGTTTTCCTCCCAATCAGCCCCAGCATTTT. It codes for CASSFPPNQPQHF.

This chain connects TRBV7-3 to TRBJ2-6, with no clear D. The CDR3 has 19 residues. Trimming took 3 bases from V and 0 from J, leaving 18 bases between them. CDR1 and CDR2 (germline): SGHTA, FQGTGA. This CDR3 is CASSLSRGGQSSGANVLTF. For the CDR3, the DNA is TGTGCCAGCAGCTTGAGTCGTGGCGGTCAAAGCTCTGGGGCCAACGTCCTGACTTTC. Complete variable domain (other parts from reference TRBV7-3 and TRBJ2-6): GAGVSQTPSNKVTEKGKYVELRCDPISGHTALYWYRQSLGQGPEFLIYFQGTGAADDSGLPNDRFFAVRPEGSVSTLKIQRTERGDSAVYLCASSLSRGGQSSGANVLTFGAGSRLTVL.

The chain couples TRBV27 to TRBJ2-7, with D maybe TRBD2 (6 bases). V lost 4 bases and J 4 bases, leaving 8 bases between the germline ends. Germline CDR1 reads MNHEY; CDR2 reads SMNVEV (reference sequence). This CDR3 comprises 12 residues. The CDR3 bases are TGTGCCAGCAGTTCCGGGGGTTACGAGCAGTACTTC. This codes for CASSSGGYEQYF.

The chain links TRBV6-2 or TRBV6-3 to TRBJ1-2; TRBD1 aligns across 9 bases. The germline gives CDR1 MNHEY, CDR2 SVGEGT. V was clipped by 5 bases and J by 4 bases; unmatched bases: 2. The CDR3 length is 13 residues. This chain's CDR3 is CASSTGQGYGYTF. The CDR3 DNA follows: TGTGCCAGCAGTACGGGACAGGGCTATGGCTACACCTTC.

The rearrangement uses TRBV11-3 and TRBJ2-5, with D perhaps matching TRBD2 (5 bases). The CDR3 contains 15 residues. Germline-derived CDR1 and CDR2 are SGHNT and YENEEA. The V end lost 2 bases, the J end lost 3 bases, and 13 bases lay between the germline ends. DNA for the CDR3: TGTGCCAGCAGCTTACCGGGCTCCGGGGAAGAGACCCAGTACTTC. Its protein is CASSLPGSGEETQYF. Drawing the rest from reference TRBV11-3 and TRBJ2-5, the complete variable domain is EAGVVQSPRYKIIEKKQPVAFWCNPISGHNTLYWYLQNLGQGPELLIRYENEEAVDDSQLPKDRFSAERLKGVDSTLKIQPAELGDSAVYLCASSLPGSGEETQYFGPGTRLLVL.

This chain links TRBV7-3 with TRBJ2-3; D perhaps matches TRBD2 (5 bases). CDR3 length: 14 amino acids. Germline CDR1 and CDR2: SGHTA and FQGTGA. The V and J ends lost 1 base and 1 base respectively, with 6 bases between them. The CDR3 DNA follows: TGTGCCAGCAGCTTAATCGGGGGCACAGATACGCAGTATTTT. It yields the protein CASSLIGGTDTQYF.

The chain joins TRBV5-1 to TRBJ2-1, with a tentative D call TRBD2 (6 bases). The CDR3 is 12 residues long. CDR1 is SGHRS and CDR2 is YFSETQ in the germline V gene. Deletions cut 4 bases from V and 10 bases from J, with 12 bases between. The DNA for the CDR3 is TGCGCCAGCAGCGTGACTAGTTCGGAGCAGTTCTTC. Its translation is CASSVTSSEQFF.

This chain connects TRBV7-9 to TRBJ1-1; D is undetermined. Looked up from germline, CDR1 is SEHNR and CDR2 is FQNEAQ (reference sequence). The CDR3 loop spans 13 amino acids. Trimming took off 3 bases at V and 2 bases at J, with 7 bases between the two ends. CDR3 nucleotide sequence: TGTGCCAGCAGCTTTACAGAAAACACTGAAGCTTTCTTT. This sequence encodes CASSFTENTEAFF.

This clone was seen a handful of times. This chain connects TRBV19 to TRBJ2-7; 9 positions agree with TRBD1. J was trimmed by 3 bases and V by 5 bases; bases with no gene match: 8. The CDR3 spans 15 residues. Germline V CDR1 and CDR2: LNHDA, SQIVND (reference sequence). The CDR3 sequence is CASSLGQGENYEQYF. As DNA, the CDR3 is TGTGCCAGTAGTCTGGGACAGGGAGAGAACTACGAGCAGTACTTC.

This clone has a handful of counts. V gene TRBV27 combines with J gene TRBJ1-2, with D possibly being TRBD1 (6 bases). Per germline, CDR1 MNHEY and CDR2 SMNVEV (reference sequence). Trimming removed 4 bases at V and 6 bases at J, with 12 bases between. This CDR3 region has 13 residues. This CDR3 is CASSSHRVDGYTF. The CDR3, as DNA: TGTGCCAGCAGTTCACACAGGGTTGATGGCTACACCTTC.

The CDR3 reads CASSSGSSGILETQYF. For the CDR3, the DNA is TGTGCCAGTAGTTCCGGGTCTAGCGGGATACTAGAGACCCAGTACTTC. This sequence joins TRBV19 and TRBJ2-5, with TRBD2 matching 9 bases. Unmatched junction bases numbered 11, after V lost 5 bases and J lost 4 bases. The CDR3 consists of 16 residues. Germline V gene data show CDR1 as LNHDA and CDR2 as SQIVND (reference sequence).